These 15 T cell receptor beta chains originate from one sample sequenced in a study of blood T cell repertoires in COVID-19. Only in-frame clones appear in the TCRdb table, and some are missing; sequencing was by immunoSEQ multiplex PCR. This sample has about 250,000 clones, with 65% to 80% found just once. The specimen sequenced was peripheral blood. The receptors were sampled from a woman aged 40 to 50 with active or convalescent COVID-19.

CDR3: CASSLQRGEVTEAFF. The CDR3 DNA reads TGTGCCAGCAGTTTACAGCGGGGCGAAGTGACTGAAGCTTTCTTT. This chain joins TRBV25-1 and TRBJ1-1, with D possibly TRBD1 on 5 matching bases. The CDR3 totals 15 residues. From germline, CDR1 is MGHDK and CDR2 SYGVNS. V lost 5 bases and J 5 bases, leaving 18 bases between the germline ends. Filled out from reference TRBV25-1 and TRBJ1-1, the complete variable domain reads EADIYQTPRYLVIGTGKKITLECSQTMGHDKMYWYQQDPGMELHLIHYSYGVNSTEKGDLSSESTVSRIRTEHFPLTLESARPSHTSQYLCASSLQRGEVTEAFFGQGTRLTVV.

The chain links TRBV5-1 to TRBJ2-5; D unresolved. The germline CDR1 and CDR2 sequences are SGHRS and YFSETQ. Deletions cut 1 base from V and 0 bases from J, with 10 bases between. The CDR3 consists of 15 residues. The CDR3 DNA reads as TGCGCCAGCAGCTTGAGCAGGCCGTACCAAGAGACCCAGTACTTC. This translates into CASSLSRPYQETQYF.

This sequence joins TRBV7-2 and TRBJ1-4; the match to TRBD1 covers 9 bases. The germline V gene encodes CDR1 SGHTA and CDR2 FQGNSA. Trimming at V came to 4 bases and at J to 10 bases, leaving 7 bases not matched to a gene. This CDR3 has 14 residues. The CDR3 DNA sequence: TGTGCCAGCAGCTCGGACAGGGGAGGAAGAAAACTGTTTTTT. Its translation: CASSSDRGGRKLFF.

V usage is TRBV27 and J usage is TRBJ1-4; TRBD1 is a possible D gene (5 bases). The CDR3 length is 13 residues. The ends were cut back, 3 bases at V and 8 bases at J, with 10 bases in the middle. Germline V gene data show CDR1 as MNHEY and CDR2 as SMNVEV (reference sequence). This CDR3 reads CASSFRRAEKLFF. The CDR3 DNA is TGTGCCAGCAGTTTCCGCAGGGCCGAAAAACTGTTTTTT. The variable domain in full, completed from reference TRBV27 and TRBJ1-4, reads EAQVTQNPRYLITVTGKKLTVTCSQNMNHEYMSWYRQDPGLGLRQIYYSMNVEVTDKGDVPEGYKVSRKEKRNFPLILESPSPNQTSLYFCASSFRRAEKLFFGSGTQLSVL.

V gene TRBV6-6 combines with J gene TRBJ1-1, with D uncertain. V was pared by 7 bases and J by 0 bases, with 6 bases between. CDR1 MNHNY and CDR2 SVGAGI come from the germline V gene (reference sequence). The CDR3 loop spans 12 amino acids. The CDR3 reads CASTNMNTEAFF. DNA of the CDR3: TGTGCCAGCACCAACATGAACACTGAAGCTTTCTTT.

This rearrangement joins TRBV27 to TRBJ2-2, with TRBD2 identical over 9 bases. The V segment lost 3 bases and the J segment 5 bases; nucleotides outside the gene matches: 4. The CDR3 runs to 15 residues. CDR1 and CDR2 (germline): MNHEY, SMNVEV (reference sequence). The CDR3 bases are TGTGCCAGCAGTTTGGGGACTAGCTGGACCGGGGAGCTGTTTTTT. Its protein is CASSLGTSWTGELFF.

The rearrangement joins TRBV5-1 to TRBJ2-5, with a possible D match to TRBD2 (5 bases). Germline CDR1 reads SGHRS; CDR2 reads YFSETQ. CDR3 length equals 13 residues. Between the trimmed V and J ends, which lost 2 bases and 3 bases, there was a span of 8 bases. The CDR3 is CASSFWGEETQYF. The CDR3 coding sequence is TGCGCCAGCAGCTTTTGGGGAGAAGAGACCCAGTACTTC.

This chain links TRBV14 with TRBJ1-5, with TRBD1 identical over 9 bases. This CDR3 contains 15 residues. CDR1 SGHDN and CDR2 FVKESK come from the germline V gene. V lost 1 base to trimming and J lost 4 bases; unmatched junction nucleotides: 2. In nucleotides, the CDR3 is TGTGCCAGCAGCCAAGTAGACAGGGGGAATCAGCCCCAGCATTTT. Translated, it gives CASSQVDRGNQPQHF.

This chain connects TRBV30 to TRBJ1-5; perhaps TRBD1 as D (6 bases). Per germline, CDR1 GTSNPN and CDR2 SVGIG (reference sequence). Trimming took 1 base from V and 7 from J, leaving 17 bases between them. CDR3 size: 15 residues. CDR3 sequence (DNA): TGTGCCTGGAGTGCTGCAGGGGCGGGTTACCAGCCCCAGCATTTT. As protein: CAWSAAGAGYQPQHF.

CDR3 loop: CATLQGRGYTF. Written as DNA, the CDR3 is TGTGCCACCCTGCAGGGTCGTGGCTACACCTTC. The rearrangement uses TRBV21-1 and TRBJ1-2; the table's D call, TRBD1, has no DNA check behind it. TRBV21-1 constitutes a pseudogene. The CDR3 runs to 11 residues.

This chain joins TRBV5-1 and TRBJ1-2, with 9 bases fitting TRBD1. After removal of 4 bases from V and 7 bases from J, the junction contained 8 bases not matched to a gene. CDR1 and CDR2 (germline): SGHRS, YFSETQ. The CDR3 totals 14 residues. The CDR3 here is CASSQGQGLSGYTF. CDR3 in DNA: TGCGCCAGCAGCCAGGGACAGGGACTGTCTGGCTACACCTTC.

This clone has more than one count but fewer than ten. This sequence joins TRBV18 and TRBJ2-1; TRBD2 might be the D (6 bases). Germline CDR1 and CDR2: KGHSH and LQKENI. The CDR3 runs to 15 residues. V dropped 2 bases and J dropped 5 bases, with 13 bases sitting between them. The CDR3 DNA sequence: TGTGCCAGCTCACCATTAGAGGGAGGCCACAATGAGCAGTTCTTC. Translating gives CASSPLEGGHNEQFF.

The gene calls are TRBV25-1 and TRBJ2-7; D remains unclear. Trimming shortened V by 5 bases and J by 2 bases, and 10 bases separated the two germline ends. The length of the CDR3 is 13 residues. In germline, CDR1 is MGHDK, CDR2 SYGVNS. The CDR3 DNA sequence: TGTGCCAGCAGTTCGGTCGGAGCCTACGAGCAGTACTTC. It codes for CASSSVGAYEQYF.

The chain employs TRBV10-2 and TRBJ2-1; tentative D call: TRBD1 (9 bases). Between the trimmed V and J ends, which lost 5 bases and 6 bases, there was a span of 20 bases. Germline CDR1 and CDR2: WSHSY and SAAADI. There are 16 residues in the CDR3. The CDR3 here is CASSKVQGAGGNEQFF. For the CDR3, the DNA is TGCGCCAGCAGTAAAGTACAGGGGGCGGGGGGCAATGAGCAGTTCTTC.

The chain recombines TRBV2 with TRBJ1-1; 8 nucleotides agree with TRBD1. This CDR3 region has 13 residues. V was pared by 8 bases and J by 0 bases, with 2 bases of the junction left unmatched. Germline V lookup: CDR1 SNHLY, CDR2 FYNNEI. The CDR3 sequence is CASDRGVNTEAFF. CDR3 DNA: TGTGCCAGCGACAGGGGTGTGAACACTGAAGCTTTCTTT.